The source of this TCR beta chain is a study of Ad26.COV2.S vaccination and SARS-CoV-2 variants. Whole-study findings and limits: Reports say spike-specific CD8+ and CD4+ T cell responses covered substantial breadth after vaccination. People given the vaccine had a wider spike-specific TCR breadth than placebo recipients did.

The length of the CDR3 is 16 residues. Germline CDR1 reads SGDLS; CDR2 reads YYNGEE. Trimming left V 0 bases short and J 2 bases short, with 14 bases between. Treatment defined: over 15 received Ad26.COV2.S at low or high dose, single or two shots; roughly five received placebo; per-sample allocation not given. The study sampled participants on day 63 after the first vaccine or placebo injection. Donor was an adult aged 18-55 years in Boston. Vaccine was an Ad26 vector expressing Wuhan-strain SARS-CoV-2 spike. As for this clone: Its antigen is unidentified.

The table came from immunoSEQ multiplex PCR; TCRdb's copy has only in-frame clones and leaves some out. The table lists 350,000 to 500,000 clones, 90% of them singletons. The clonotype was recovered from a person between 18 and 65 years old who received the Ad26.COV2.S COVID-19 vaccine or a placebo. This sample comprised peripheral blood, obtained in a trial of Ad26.COV2.S vaccine versus placebo. V gene TRBV9 combines with J gene TRBJ2-5, with TRBD2 as a possible D gene (7 bases). CDR3 amino acids: CASSVGPSGTQETQYF. CDR3 DNA sequence: TGTGCCAGCAGCGTAGGTCCCAGCGGGACACAAGAGACCCAGTACTTC.